These T cell receptor beta chains were read from a single sample in a study of blood T cell dynamics during melanoma immunotherapy. Assay: immunoSEQ multiplex PCR; the TCRdb copy retains only in-frame clones and omits some. The sample shows 3,500 to 5,500 clones, approximately 97% of them seen only once. The input for sequencing was effector memory CD8+ T cells from blood, taken from a patient treated with checkpoint blockade. The receptor set was obtained from a human donor with melanoma. Both conserved end residues are part of each CDR3. A D gene is named only where the DNA matches it firmly. For some rows the clone size is stated as once, few or many, or as a class when expanded; others skip it.

TGTGCCAGCTCTATCGGGAGGCTCACAGATACGCAGTATTTT | CASSIGRLTDTQYF | TRBJ2-3 | once | TRBD2 | TRBV7-9
TGTGCTAGTTCCGGGACAGGGGGTATTTACAATGAGCAGTTCTTC | CASSGTGGIYNEQFF | TRBJ2-1 | - | TRBD1 | TRBV12-5
TGTGCCAGTGGACACGAGCAGTACTTC | CASGHEQYF | TRBJ2-7 | - | - | TRBV27
TGTGCCAGCAGCGTGGAAGGGCAGAGCTCCTACAATGAGCAGTTCTTC | CASSVEGQSSYNEQFF | TRBJ2-1 | - | - | TRBV9
TGTGCCAGCAGCGCCCCGTTGAACACTGAAGCTTTCTTT | CASSAPLNTEAFF | TRBJ1-1 | - | - | TRBV13
TGTGCCAGCAGCCGACTTGGGACTAGCGGGTCTAGCACAGATACGCAGTATTTT | CASSRLGTSGSSTDTQYF | TRBJ2-3 | - | TRBD2 | TRBV28
TGTGCCAGCAGCGTTGGATTCGGAAGCTCCTACGAGCAGTACTTC | CASSVGFGSSYEQYF | TRBJ2-7 | - | - | TRBV9
TGTGCCAGCAGTTTGGGTCCTAACTATGGCTACACCTTC | CASSLGPNYGYTF | TRBJ1-2 | - | - | TRBV27
TGTGCCAGCAGCTTGGTTCTGTCGAGGCAGGGATATAACGAGCAGTACTTC | CASSLVLSRQGYNEQYF | TRBJ2-7 | once | - | TRBV5-4
TGTGCCAGCAGCTTAATGAGGGTGGATCCCAAAAACATTCAGTACTTC | CASSLMRVDPKNIQYF | TRBJ2-4 | - | - | TRBV11-2
TGTGCCAGCAGTAGCATCCGGGACACCTTCTACGAGCAGTACTTC | CASSSIRDTFYEQYF | TRBJ2-7 | - | - | TRBV28
TGTGCCAGCAGCTTAGCCCCTTGGGGGAATGAGCAGTTCTTC | CASSLAPWGNEQFF | TRBJ2-1 | once | - | TRBV11-2
TGTGCCAGCCCTGGAGAAGGGCCCAATGAGCAGTTCTTC | CASPGEGPNEQFF | TRBJ2-1 | - | - | TRBV2
TGTGCCAGCAGCGTGGGGACAAGGACAGGGGTGGAGACCCAGTACTTC | CASSVGTRTGVETQYF | TRBJ2-5 | - | TRBD1 | TRBV7-9
TGTGCCAGTAGTATAGAGGAACTAGCGGGAGGGGTCGGGGCCTACAATGAGCAGTTCTTC | CASSIEELAGGVGAYNEQFF | TRBJ2-1 | - | TRBD2 | TRBV19
TGTGCCAGCAGCCCCTTTAGCGGGAGTCTCACAGATACGCAGTATTTT | CASSPFSGSLTDTQYF | TRBJ2-3 | - | TRBD2 | TRBV7-8
TGTGCCAGCAGCTTGGTAGCGGGAGCGCGGAACGAGCAGTACTTC | CASSLVAGARNEQYF | TRBJ2-7 | - | TRBD2 | TRBV7-9
TGTGCCAGTAGTATAGACAGGGAGAACACCGGGGAGCTGTTTTTT | CASSIDRENTGELFF | TRBJ2-2 | - | - | TRBV19
TGTGCCAGCAGCCCGGGGTCAGGGAGGGAGCAGTACTTC | CASSPGSGREQYF | TRBJ2-7 | few | - | TRBV5-8
TGTGCCAGCAGTCCCACGACAGGGGCCAAAAACATTCAGTACTTC | CASSPTTGAKNIQYF | TRBJ2-4 | - | TRBD1 | TRBV27
TGTGCCAGCAGCTTAGCTAGGAGCGGGCAAAAAAACGAGCAGTACTTC | CASSLARSGQKNEQYF | TRBJ2-7 | - | - | TRBV7-9
TGTGCCAGCAGTGATCTAGCGGGCGATAGGGGGTACGAGCAGTACTTC | CASSDLAGDRGYEQYF | TRBJ2-7 | - | TRBD2 | TRBV2
TGCGCCAGCAGTGAGCTTCCCCCGACTAGCGGGCTCAGGGAGCTGTTTTTT | CASSELPPTSGLRELFF | TRBJ2-2 | - | TRBD2 | TRBV10-1
TGTGCCAGCAGCGTAGAAGGTAGCTCCGGGGAGCTGTTTTTT | CASSVEGSSGELFF | TRBJ2-2 | - | - | TRBV9
TGTGCCAGCAGCGTAGCGGGAGGTTTGACAGATACGCAGTATTTT | CASSVAGGLTDTQYF | TRBJ2-3 | - | TRBD2 | TRBV9
TGCAGCGTTGTTTGGCAGGGGGCCTACGAGCAGTACTTC | CSVVWQGAYEQYF | TRBJ2-7 | - | TRBD1 | TRBV29-1
TGTGCCAGCAGTTACCTAGCGGGAGGGCTTATTCATGAGCAGTTCTTC | CASSYLAGGLIHEQFF | TRBJ2-1 | - | TRBD2 | TRBV6-5
TGTGCCAGCAGCACCCAACTAGCGGGAGGGCCTGGGGATACGCAGTATTTT | CASSTQLAGGPGDTQYF | TRBJ2-3 | - | TRBD2 | TRBV7-3
TGTGCCAGCAGCGTAGAGGGGACCCCAGTAGCCAAAAACATTCAGTACTTC | CASSVEGTPVAKNIQYF | TRBJ2-4 | - | - | TRBV9
TGTGCCAGCAGCCAAAGGGAGGGGGGCTCCTACGAGCAGTACTTC | CASSQREGGSYEQYF | TRBJ2-7 | - | - | TRBV7-6
TGTGCCAGCAGCTTAGGCGGCCTGGAGCAGTACTTC | CASSLGGLEQYF | TRBJ2-7 | once | - | TRBV5-4
TGTGCCAGCAGCGCCGGGACTCTGCGCACAGATACGCAGTATTTT | CASSAGTLRTDTQYF | TRBJ2-3 | - | - | TRBV6-5
TGTGCCAGCAGCCTCACCGATCGGGAGGGCCTCGATGAGCAGTTCTTC | CASSLTDREGLDEQFF | TRBJ2-1 | once | TRBD2 | TRBV7-8
TGTGCCAGCAGCGCGACAGGGTCTGGAAACACCATATATTTT | CASSATGSGNTIYF | TRBJ1-3 | - | TRBD1 | TRBV9
TGTGCCACTTCGTATTCCGGGACAGGCTACGAGCAGTACTTC | CATSYSGTGYEQYF | TRBJ2-7 | once | TRBD1 | TRBV6-6
TGTGCCAGCAGTTCCCCTCCGGACAGGGGAGCGCGGCCCGGGCCAGATACGCAGTATTTT | CASSSPPDRGARPGPDTQYF | TRBJ2-3 | - | TRBD1 | TRBV28
TGTGCCAGCAGTCTCGGACTAGGGAGCTCCTACGAGCAGTACTTC | CASSLGLGSSYEQYF | TRBJ2-7 | - | TRBD2 | TRBV27
TGTGCCAGTAGTATTCCCTGGGAGTTCGATGAGCAGTTCTTC | CASSIPWEFDEQFF | TRBJ2-1 | - | - | TRBV19
TGTGCCAGCAGCGTATCCAACTCTGGGGCCAACGTCCTGACTTTC | CASSVSNSGANVLTF | TRBJ2-6 | once | - | TRBV9
TGTGCCAGCAGTTATGGGTTCTCCTACGAGCAGTACTTC | CASSYGFSYEQYF | TRBJ2-7 | - | - | TRBV27
TGCGCCAGCCTAAGCGGGAGGGCCTCCAATGAGCAGTTCTTC | CASLSGRASNEQFF | TRBJ2-1 | - | TRBD2 | TRBV10-2
TGTGCCAGCAGCCCAACCTTGGCGGGAGGGCGTACAGATACGCAGTATTTT | CASSPTLAGGRTDTQYF | TRBJ2-3 | - | TRBD2 | TRBV9
TGTGCCAGCAGCCTAGCGGGAGTCCACAATGAGCAGTTCTTC | CASSLAGVHNEQFF | TRBJ2-1 | - | TRBD2 | TRBV9
TGCGCCAGCAGCTCGGGGGACGGCGCCTACGAGCAGTACTTC | CASSSGDGAYEQYF | TRBJ2-7 | - | - | TRBV5-1
TGTGCCAGCAGGGAGGACTATACCACCGGGGAGCTGTTTTTT | CASREDYTTGELFF | TRBJ2-2 | - | - | TRBV2
TGTGCCAGCAGCTTTAGAATATTATCGCGGACAGAGAACACCGGGGAGCTGTTTTTT | CASSFRILSRTENTGELFF | TRBJ2-2 | - | - | TRBV11-2
TGTGCCAGCAGTGATCGAATAGCGTGGAGGGAGGGGAGGAACACCGGGGAGCTGTTTTTT | CASSDRIAWREGRNTGELFF | TRBJ2-2 | - | TRBD2 | TRBV2
TGTGCCAGCAGTTCCCAACAGGGAGGGACGGAGCAGTACTTC | CASSSQQGGTEQYF | TRBJ2-7 | - | - | TRBV27
TGTGCCAGCAGCTTAGCGCTGCTAACTGAATCCTACGAGCAGTACTTC | CASSLALLTESYEQYF | TRBJ2-7 | - | - | TRBV7-2
TGTGCTAGTGGAGGGCTCCCCTACAATGAGCAGTTCTTC | CASGGLPYNEQFF | TRBJ2-1 | - | - | TRBV12-5